The source of this TCR beta chain is a study of OX40 agonist ivuxolimab in advanced cancers. Study as a whole: Dose-escalation patients were diagnosed with hepatocellular carcinoma, melanoma, renal cell cancer or head and neck cancer.

TCRdb keeps only in-frame clones here, not all; method: immunoSEQ multiplex PCR. The sample has over 85,000 clones; about 83% are singletons. To note about this clone: What it binds is not known.

General study results and limits: Expanded clones were, on average, more numerous in CD8+ T cells than in CD4+.

CDR3 length equals 15 residues. The V end was cut by 1 base, the J end by 7 bases, with 13 bases between. Per the germline V gene, CDR1 is SGHVS and CDR2 is FNYEAQ. This material consisted of CD4+ or CD8+ T cells sorted from blood, taken in a trial of the OX40 agonist ivuxolimab. The chain couples TRBV7-6 to TRBJ1-4; D unclear. The clonotype originates from an adult with an advanced solid tumor such as melanoma, head and neck, liver or kidney cancer. CDR3 in DNA: TGTGCCAGCAGCTTAGGTTTGGCAGAGATTGAAAAACTGTTTTTT. Its protein product is CASSLGLAEIEKLFF.